These 27 T cell receptor beta chains were sequenced from one sample in a study of CD8+CD57+ T cells in acquired aplastic anemia. Genomic DNA constituted the template upon which TCR beta VDJ and CDR3 profiling was performed. MiXCR, applied by TCRdb to the reads, yields one record per CDR3 protein. The sample contains fewer than 250,000 distinct CDR3 sequences, about half of which appear only once. Material for sequencing was sorted CD4+, CD8+, or CD8+CD57+ T cells (not recorded which) from PBMCs. Every receptor here comes from a human donor in good health, serving as a control.

The chain combines TRBV25-1 with TRBJ2-1; D is ambiguous. V lost 7 bases and J 4 bases, leaving 17 bases between the germline ends. This CDR3 is 15 amino acids long. Germline loops: CDR1 MGHDK, CDR2 SYGVNS. The CDR3 DNA reads TGTGCCAGCATGTGGTCAGGCTCCCCTTACAATGAGCAGTTCTTC. As protein: CASMWSGSPYNEQFF.

This clonotype was seen many times. The gene calls are TRBV20-1 and TRBJ2-7; D is ambiguous. Germline CDR1 is DFQATT and CDR2 is SNEGSKA (reference sequence). The CDR3 runs 11 residues. Here the CDR3 reads CSLRWRNEQYF. The DNA of the CDR3 is TGCAGCCTCCGGTGGCGCAACGAGCAGTACTTC.

This clonotype was found many times. This chain joins TRBV25-1 and TRBJ2-5; 12 nucleotides agree with TRBD2. Unmatched junction bases numbered 16, after V lost 9 bases and J lost 5 bases. Germline loops: CDR1 MGHDK, CDR2 SYGVNS. This CDR3 has 17 amino acids. The DNA of the CDR3 is TGTGCCAGAGAGGCCTTACTACTAGCGGGGGGCAGGGAGACCCAGTACTTC. Encoded protein: CAREALLLAGGRETQYF.

This clonotype was detected ten times or more. The rearrangement joins TRBV10-3 to TRBJ1-1; 8 positions agree with TRBD1. The CDR3 extends over 17 amino acids. V was pared by 0 bases and J by 5 bases, with 11 bases of the junction left unmatched. CDR1 and CDR2 (germline): ENHRY, SYGVKD. The CDR3 nucleotides are TGTGCCATCAGTGAGTCGCCCGGACAGGGAGGAAGGACTGAAGCTTTCTTT. Residues: CAISESPGQGGRTEAFF.

The chain uses TRBV7-3 and TRBJ1-5; maybe TRBD1 (5 bases). Trimming removed 3 bases from V and 2 bases from J, with 11 bases in between. The CDR3 covers 15 residues. Germline-derived CDR1 and CDR2 are SGHTA and FQGTGA. The CDR3 is CASSLAQGGNQPQHF. CDR3 DNA sequence: TGTGCCAGCAGCTTGGCTCAGGGAGGCAATCAGCCCCAGCATTTT.

Regarding this clonotype: A much larger clone is a single base away; this may be a read error. The chain employs TRBV5-1 and TRBJ1-1; perhaps TRBD1 as D (5 bases). This CDR3 has 16 amino acids. V was clipped by 2 bases and J by 0 bases, with 14 bases between them. Germline V lookup: CDR1 SGHRS, CDR2 YFSETQ. The CDR3 protein is CASSFRGRVMNTEAFF. In nucleotides, the CDR3 is TGCGCCAGCAGCTTTAGGGGCAGGGTTATGAACACTGAAGCTTTCTTT.

Comment on this clonotype: A clone one base away is much larger, so this may be a read error. Since no conserved phenylalanine or tryptophan closes the CDR3, a read error is the likely cause. J is TRBJ1-5 and V is TRBV6-6, with TRBD1 identical over 7 bases. V gave up 0 bases and J gave up 7 bases; unmatched junction bases: 3. The CDR3 contains 14 residues. CDR1 and CDR2 (germline): MNHNY, SVGAGI (reference sequence). The DNA of the CDR3 is TGTGCCAGCAGTTACTCAGGGGGCGTACAGCCCCAGCATCTT. It specifies CASSYSGGVQPQHL.

There are many counts of this clonotype. The chain uses TRBV4-2 and TRBJ2-3, with D perhaps matching TRBD1 or TRBD2 (5 bases each). Germline V lookup: CDR1 LGHNA, CDR2 YNFKEQ. The CDR3 runs to 18 residues. Trimming removed 0 bases from V and 1 base from J, with 17 bases in between. CDR3 region: CASSQERVDLQGTDTQYF. The CDR3 bases are TGTGCCAGCAGCCAAGAACGTGTGGACTTACAGGGCACAGATACGCAGTATTTT.

The chain employs TRBV15 and TRBJ2-1; 9 nucleotides agree with TRBD2. V gave up 1 base and J gave up 4 bases; unmatched junction bases: 5. The CDR3 has 16 residues. The germline V gene encodes CDR1 LNHNV and CDR2 YYDKDF (reference sequence). CDR3 protein: CATSRVGTSPYNEQFF. For the CDR3, the DNA is TGTGCCACCAGCAGAGTGGGGACTAGCCCTTACAATGAGCAGTTCTTC. The whole variable domain, remainder taken from reference TRBV15 and TRBJ2-1, is DAMVIQNPRYQVTQFGKPVTLSCSQTLNHNVMYWYQQKSSQAPKLLFHYYDKDFNNEADTPDNFQSRRPNTSFCFLDIRSPGLGDTAMYLCATSRVGTSPYNEQFFGPGTRLTVL.

This clonotype was seen only a few times. V usage is TRBV5-6 and J usage is TRBJ1-2; 9 bases line up with TRBD1. V dropped 4 bases and J dropped 4; count of bases not matched to a gene: 20. This CDR3 is 19 amino acids long. Germline assignment: CDR1 SGHDT and CDR2 YYEEEE. As DNA, the CDR3 is TGTGCCAGCAGCGAGGAGAACCAGGGACAGGGACCTCACCCCTATGGCTACACCTTC. This codes for CASSEENQGQGPHPYGYTF.

V is TRBV28 and J is TRBJ1-2, with D possibly being TRBD1 (5 bases). The CDR3 sequence is 13 residues long. Germline CDR1 is MDHEN and CDR2 is SYDVKM. V lost 5 bases, J lost 4 bases, and 11 bases lay in between. The CDR3 loop reads CASSSRDRYGYTF. For the CDR3, the DNA is TGTGCCAGCAGTAGCAGGGATCGCTATGGCTACACCTTC.

Here the CDR3 reads CASSLGTEHTQYF. The DNA of the CDR3 is TGTGCCAGCAGCTTAGGAACAGAGCATACGCAGTATTTT. This sequence joins TRBV11-3 and TRBJ2-3, with D unclear. V gave up 1 base and J gave up 7 bases, with 9 bases separating them. CDR1 is SGHNT, CDR2 YENEEA, per germline. The CDR3 covers 13 residues.

This clonotype was observed at least ten times. The J gene is TRBJ2-2, the V gene TRBV7-3, with 7 positions matching TRBD2. V dropped 5 bases and J dropped 4; count of bases not matched to a gene: 7. Germline CDR1 SGHTA, CDR2 FQGTGA. This CDR3 has 15 amino acids. The CDR3 DNA is TGTGCCAGCAGCGCAGCGGGGCCGCTCACCGGGGAGCTGTTTTTT. Encoded protein: CASSAAGPLTGELFF.

This chain uses TRBV24-1 with TRBJ2-2; TRBD1 is a possible D gene (6 bases). With 4 bases removed from V and 1 base from J, the gap between germline ends came to 9 bases. The CDR3 is 15 residues long. In germline, CDR1 is KGHDR, CDR2 SFDVKD. CDR3 coding DNA: TGTGCCACCAGTGAGGGACATATGAACACCGGGGAGCTGTTTTTT. Protein sequence: CATSEGHMNTGELFF.

The chain has TRBV29-1 and TRBJ2-5; TRBD2 matches at 12 bases. Germline V gene lookup returns CDR1 SQVTM and CDR2 ANQGSEA. This CDR3 comprises 15 residues. The V segment lost 7 bases and the J segment 3 bases; nucleotides outside the gene matches: 9. The CDR3 coding sequence is TGCAGCGCAACCGGACTAGCGGGATGGGAAGAGACCCAGTACTTC. This codes for CSATGLAGWEETQYF. Full variable domain (outside the CDR3, taken from reference TRBV29-1 and TRBJ2-5): SAVISQKPSRDICQRGTSLTIQCQVDSQVTMMFWYRQQPGQSLTLIATANQGSEATYESGFVIDKFPISRPNLTFSTLTVSNMSPEDSSIYLCSATGLAGWEETQYFGPGTRLLVL.

This chain connects TRBV15 to TRBJ2-3; D uncertain. Germline CDR1 reads LNHNV; CDR2 reads YYDKDF (reference sequence). Trimming took off 8 bases at V and 8 bases at J, with 11 bases between the two ends. The CDR3 has 11 amino acids. CDR3 amino acids: CATRNLGTQYF. The DNA of the CDR3 is TGTGCCACCCGGAATCTGGGTACGCAGTATTTT.

This clonotype was seen repeatedly, ten times or more. The chain recombines TRBV2 with TRBJ1-1; D may be TRBD1 (5 bases). Germline V CDR1 and CDR2: SNHLY, FYNNEI. V lost 6 bases and J lost 0, with 8 bases in between. The length of the CDR3 is 13 residues. CDR3 in amino acids: CASRDTLNTEAFF. In DNA, the CDR3 is TGTGCCAGCAGGGACACATTGAACACTGAAGCTTTCTTT.

This clonotype came up many times. The rearrangement links TRBV7-2 to TRBJ1-2; no definite D call. The CDR3 contains 15 residues. Germline loops: CDR1 SGHTA, CDR2 FQGNSA. Trimming left V 4 bases short and J 5 bases short, with 17 bases between. In DNA, the CDR3 is TGTGCCAGCAGCTCCTCCTGGGTCCGCTCTTATGGCTACACCTTC. Translation gives CASSSSWVRSYGYTF.

This clonotype was picked up many times. The chain links TRBV12-3 or TRBV12-4 to TRBJ2-7; 8 bases fit TRBD1. The CDR3 spans 15 residues. V was pared by 4 bases and J by 6 bases, with 11 bases of the junction left unmatched. Here the CDR3 reads CASSSRRTGKGEQYF. Written as DNA, the CDR3 is TGTGCCAGCAGTTCCAGGAGGACAGGGAAAGGCGAGCAGTACTTC.

In its sample, this clonotype was seen many times. The chain recombines TRBV6-5 with TRBJ1-5, with D possibly matching TRBD1 (5 bases). Germline CDR1 reads MNHEY; CDR2 reads SVGAGI. V was clipped by 5 bases and J by 0 bases, with 8 bases between them. This CDR3 spans 14 amino acids. CDR3 loop: CASSRTYSNQPQHF. CDR3 bases: TGTGCCAGCAGTAGGACATATAGCAATCAGCCCCAGCATTTT.

This clonotype was observed at least ten times. The chain employs TRBV20-1 and TRBJ2-1; D may be TRBD1 or TRBD2 (5 bases each). This CDR3 contains 14 residues. The V and J ends lost 0 bases and 2 bases respectively, with 8 bases between them. Germline CDR1 and CDR2: DFQATT and SNEGSKA (reference sequence). The CDR3 is CSARDWDPYNEQFF. The CDR3 coding sequence is TGCAGTGCTAGAGATTGGGACCCCTACAATGAGCAGTTCTTC.

V and J are TRBV4-1 and TRBJ1-5; D is ambiguous. Germline CDR1 and CDR2: MGHRA and YSYEKL. This CDR3 contains 19 residues. With 1 base removed from V and 9 bases from J, the gap between germline ends came to 28 bases. DNA of the CDR3: TGCGCCAGCAGCCAAGGAATCGTTCGACGGACCCGGGGTTTGGGGCCCCAGCATTTT. Translated: CASSQGIVRRTRGLGPQHF.

This clonotype was seen many times. This chain joins TRBV25-1 and TRBJ1-3, with D possibly TRBD1 on 6 matching bases. The germline V and J ends were trimmed by 10 bases and 4 bases, with 20 bases remaining between them. Germline-derived CDR1 and CDR2 are MGHDK and SYGVNS. CDR3 length: 15 residues. In nucleotides, the CDR3 is TGTGCCAATCCCCCGGGGGGGGCGCGGGGAAACACCATATATTTT. Amino acid sequence: CANPPGGARGNTIYF.

CDR3 sequence reads: CATSDRDGLGTQYF. Written as DNA, the CDR3 is TGTGCCACCAGTGACCGGGACGGGCTCGGGACCCAGTACTTC. The rearrangement uses TRBV24-1 and TRBJ2-7; D may match TRBD1 or TRBD2 (5 bases each). The last part of the DNA fits TRBJ2-5 better; the J call may be wrong. The CDR3 loop spans 14 amino acids. Germline V CDR1 and CDR2: KGHDR, SFDVKD.

This clonotype has ten or more counts. V is TRBV7-2 and J is TRBJ1-3; D gene uncertain. The CDR3 covers 15 residues. V lost 5 bases and J lost 1, with 12 bases in between. The germline CDR1 and CDR2 sequences are SGHTA and FQGNSA. The CDR3 region is CASSPRLSSGNTIYF. The CDR3, as DNA: TGTGCCAGCAGCCCCCGCCTTAGTTCTGGAAACACCATATATTTT.

As concerns this clonotype: An end of the junction does not agree with germline; a read error may underlie this. The chain carries TRBV10-3 and TRBJ1-1, with D perhaps matching TRBD1 (5 bases). Germline V gene lookup returns CDR1 ENHRY and CDR2 SYGVKD. The CDR3 is 13 amino acids. The CDR3 DNA reads as TGTGCCATCAATGAGGGGCAGAACACTGAAGCTTTCTTT. Protein sequence: CAINEGQNTEAFF.

The chain combines TRBV29-1 with TRBJ2-2, with a weak D call TRBD2 (5 bases). Germline loops: CDR1 SQVTM, CDR2 ANQGSEA. There are 14 residues in the CDR3. With 5 bases removed from V and 0 bases from J, the gap between germline ends came to 10 bases. Here the CDR3 DNA reads TGCAGCGTTCCACGGGGAGCGAACACCGGGGAGCTGTTTTTT. This codes for CSVPRGANTGELFF.